Sequencing of this T cell receptor beta chain was carried out in a study of response to subunit inactivated influenza vaccine (dated by TCRdb to the late 2010s). Regarding the research as a whole: Deep quantitative T cell receptor repertoire profiling was used in the study to track responses to a trivalent subunit inactivated influenza vaccine. Broader findings and caveats from the paper: According to the authors, only a limited number of new T cells may be recruited by each seasonal influenza vaccination.

The library was prepared using RT-PCR. For sequencing, an Illumina HiSeq 2500 was employed. TCRdb applied fastp at Q25 and MiXCR to the public reads, then kept only in-frame beta chains. When rows share a CDR3 protein, they turn into one entry using the most common DNA and genes. Recorded for this sample are about 500,000 distinct CDR3 sequences; approximately 13% of them occurred a single time. The ten largest clones represent roughly 14% of the sample. Reading the label with the study, this specimen's time point is: approximately 47 days after influenza vaccine administration. The sample holds many counts of this clonotype. This receptor's antigen is unknown. Per-base qualities were not stored, and no clone one base away is much larger. The sample was PBMCs from blood, taken 45 days after vaccination. The source is a man between 45 and 60 years old who received an inactivated influenza vaccine. Donor details come from another sample of the same person, matched by shared clones.

The CDR3 is CASSRRDTEAFF. Read as DNA, the sequence is TGTGCCAGCAGTAGGAGGGACACTGAAGCTTTCTTT. The chain is made from TRBV6-5 and TRBJ1-1; no D gene is confidently identified. The CDR3 runs 12 amino acids, cysteine and phenylalanine included. Left in the record is the CDR3 DNA by itself, 36 bases read in frame from the first base. The junction shows trimming of 5 bases on V and 3 bases on J, plus 7 bases between the germline ends. The germline V gene provides CDR1 MNHEY and CDR2 SVGAGI.